This record concerns one T cell receptor beta chain sequence. Its specificity is unknown. The CDR3 totals 15 residues. Germline V gene lookup returns CDR1 SGHVS and CDR2 FNYEAQ. Losses at the gene ends were 5 bases for V and 2 bases for J; bases not matched to a gene: 3. These data belong to a study of OX40 agonist ivuxolimab in advanced cancers. Turning to the study itself: Among those treated, three patients had partial responses, one with hepatocellular carcinoma and two with cutaneous melanoma. Study-wide results and caveats: Among the lowest levels of clonal expansion were found in partial responders at 0.1-3.0 mg/kg.

Assay: immunoSEQ multiplex PCR; the TCRdb copy retains only in-frame clones and omits some. Of roughly 70,000 clones in the sample, roughly 80% were seen once. This receptor was taken from an adult with an advanced solid tumor such as melanoma, head and neck, liver or kidney cancer. This chain uses TRBV7-6 with TRBJ2-6; 7 bases are shared with TRBD2. Material: CD4+ or CD8+ T cells sorted from blood, obtained in a trial of the OX40 agonist ivuxolimab. The CDR3 here is CASSPGGAGANVLTF. The CDR3 DNA reads TGTGCCAGCAGCCCTGGGGGGGCTGGGGCCAACGTCCTGACTTTC.